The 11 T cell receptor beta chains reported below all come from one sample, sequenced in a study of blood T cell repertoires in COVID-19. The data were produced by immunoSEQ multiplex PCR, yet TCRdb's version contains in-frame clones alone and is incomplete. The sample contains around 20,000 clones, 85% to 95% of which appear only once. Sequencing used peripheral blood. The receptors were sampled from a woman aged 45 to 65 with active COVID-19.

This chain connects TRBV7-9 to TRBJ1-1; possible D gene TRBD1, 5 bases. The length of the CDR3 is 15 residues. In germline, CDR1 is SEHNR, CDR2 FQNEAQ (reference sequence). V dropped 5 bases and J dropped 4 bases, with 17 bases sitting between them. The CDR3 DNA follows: TGTGCCAGCAGCGTACCCGTCGACGGGGGCACTGAAGCTTTCTTT. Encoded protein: CASSVPVDGGTEAFF.

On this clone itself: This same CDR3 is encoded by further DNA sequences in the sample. Written as DNA, the CDR3 is TGTGCCAGCAGTTACGGGGGAGGTGGCTACACCTTC. Encoded protein: CASSYGGGGYTF. The chain is built from TRBV6-2 or TRBV6-3 and TRBJ1-2; D is perhaps TRBD1 (5 bases). Trimming left V 2 bases short and J 7 bases short, with 8 bases between. Germline loops: CDR1 MNHEY, CDR2 SVGEGT. The CDR3 extends over 12 amino acids.

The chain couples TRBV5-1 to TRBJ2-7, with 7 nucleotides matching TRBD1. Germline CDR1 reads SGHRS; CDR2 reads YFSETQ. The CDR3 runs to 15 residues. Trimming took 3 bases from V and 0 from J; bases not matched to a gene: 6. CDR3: CASSSTGTASYEQYF. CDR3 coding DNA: TGCGCCAGCAGCTCTACCGGGACAGCCTCCTACGAGCAGTACTTC.

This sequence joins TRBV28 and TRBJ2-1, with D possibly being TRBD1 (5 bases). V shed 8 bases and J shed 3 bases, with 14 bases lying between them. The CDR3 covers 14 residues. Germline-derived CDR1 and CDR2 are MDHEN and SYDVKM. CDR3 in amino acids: CASQGNVRYNEQFF. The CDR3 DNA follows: TGTGCCAGCCAGGGCAATGTACGCTACAATGAGCAGTTCTTC. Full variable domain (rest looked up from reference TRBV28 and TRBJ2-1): DVKVTQSSRYLVKRTGEKVFLECVQDMDHENMFWYRQDPGLGLRLIYFSYDVKMKEKGDIPEGYSVSREKKERFSLILESASTNQTSMYLCASQGNVRYNEQFFGPGTRLTVL.

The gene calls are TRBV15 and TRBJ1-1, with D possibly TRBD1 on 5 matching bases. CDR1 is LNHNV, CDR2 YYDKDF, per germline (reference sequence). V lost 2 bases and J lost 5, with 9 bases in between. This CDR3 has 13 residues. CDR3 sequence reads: CATSRSRATEAFF. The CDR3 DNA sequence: TGTGCCACCAGCAGAAGCAGGGCGACTGAAGCTTTCTTT.

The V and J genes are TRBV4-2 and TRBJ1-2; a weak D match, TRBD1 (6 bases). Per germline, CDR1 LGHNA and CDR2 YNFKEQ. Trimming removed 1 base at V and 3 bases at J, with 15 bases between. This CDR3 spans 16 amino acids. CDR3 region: CASSQVGGRSDYGYTF. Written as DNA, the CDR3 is TGTGCCAGCAGCCAAGTAGGGGGAAGGAGTGACTATGGCTACACCTTC.

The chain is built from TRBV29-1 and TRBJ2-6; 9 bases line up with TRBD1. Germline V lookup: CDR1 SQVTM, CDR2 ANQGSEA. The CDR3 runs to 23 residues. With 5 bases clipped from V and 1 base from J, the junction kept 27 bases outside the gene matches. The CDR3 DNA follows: TGCAGCGTTAGGGACAGGGAAATTTCCCGCTCCCGGGTTCCTGGGTCTGGGGCCAACGTCCTGACTTTC. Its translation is CSVRDREISRSRVPGSGANVLTF.

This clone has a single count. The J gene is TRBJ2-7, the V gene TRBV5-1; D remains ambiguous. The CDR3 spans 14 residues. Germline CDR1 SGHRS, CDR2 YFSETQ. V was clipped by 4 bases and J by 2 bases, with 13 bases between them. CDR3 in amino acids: CASSPRQATYEQYF. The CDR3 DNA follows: TGCGCCAGCAGCCCAAGGCAGGCGACCTACGAGCAGTACTTC.

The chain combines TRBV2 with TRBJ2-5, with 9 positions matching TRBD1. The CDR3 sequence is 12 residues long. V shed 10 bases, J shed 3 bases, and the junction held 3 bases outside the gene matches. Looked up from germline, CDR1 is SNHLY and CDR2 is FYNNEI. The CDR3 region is CAIRQGEETQYF. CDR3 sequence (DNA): TGTGCCATCCGACAGGGGGAAGAGACCCAGTACTTC.

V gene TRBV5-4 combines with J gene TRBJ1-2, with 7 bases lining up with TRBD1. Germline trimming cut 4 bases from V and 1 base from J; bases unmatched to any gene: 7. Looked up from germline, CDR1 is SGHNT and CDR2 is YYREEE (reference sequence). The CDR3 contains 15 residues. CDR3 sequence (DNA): TGTGCCAGCAGCCTAGACAGGGAATATAACTATGGCTACACCTTC. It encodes CASSLDREYNYGYTF.

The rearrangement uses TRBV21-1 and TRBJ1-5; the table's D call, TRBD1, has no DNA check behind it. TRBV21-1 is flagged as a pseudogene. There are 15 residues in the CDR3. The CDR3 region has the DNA TGTGCCAGCAGCAAAGGTGGGGCTGCTGCTCAGCCCCAGCATTTT. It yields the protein CASSKGGAAAQPQHF.